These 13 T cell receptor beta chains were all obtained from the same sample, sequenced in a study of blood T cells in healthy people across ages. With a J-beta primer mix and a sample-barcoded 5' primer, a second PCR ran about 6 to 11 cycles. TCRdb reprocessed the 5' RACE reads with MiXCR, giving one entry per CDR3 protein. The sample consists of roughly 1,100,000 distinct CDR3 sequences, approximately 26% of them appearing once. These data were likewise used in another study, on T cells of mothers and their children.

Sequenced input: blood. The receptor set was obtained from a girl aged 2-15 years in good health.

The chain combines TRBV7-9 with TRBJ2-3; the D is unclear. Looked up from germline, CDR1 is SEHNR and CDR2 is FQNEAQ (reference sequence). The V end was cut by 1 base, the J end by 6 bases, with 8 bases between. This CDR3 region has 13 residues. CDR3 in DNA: TGTGCCAGCAGCTTAGAATTCGGGGATACGCAGTATTTT. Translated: CASSLEFGDTQYF.

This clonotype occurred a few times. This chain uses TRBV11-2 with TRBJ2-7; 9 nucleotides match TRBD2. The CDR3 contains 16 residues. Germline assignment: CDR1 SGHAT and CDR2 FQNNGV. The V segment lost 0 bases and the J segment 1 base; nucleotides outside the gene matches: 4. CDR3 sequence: CASSLDSGSPSYEQYF. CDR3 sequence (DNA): TGTGCCAGCAGCTTAGATAGCGGGAGCCCTTCCTACGAGCAGTACTTC. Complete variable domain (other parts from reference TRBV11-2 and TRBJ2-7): EAGVAQSPRYKIIEKRQSVAFWCNPISGHATLYWYQQILGQGPKLLIQFQNNGVVDDSQLPKDRFSAERLKGVDSTLKIQPAKLEDSAVYLCASSLDSGSPSYEQYFGPGTRLTVT.

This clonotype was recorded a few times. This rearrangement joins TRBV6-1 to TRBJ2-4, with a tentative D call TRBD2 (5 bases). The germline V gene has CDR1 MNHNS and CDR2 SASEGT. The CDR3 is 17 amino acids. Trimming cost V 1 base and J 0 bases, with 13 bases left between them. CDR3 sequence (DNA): TGTGCCAGCAGTGAAGACTGGCGGGCGTTAGCCAAAAACATTCAGTACTTC. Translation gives CASSEDWRALAKNIQYF.

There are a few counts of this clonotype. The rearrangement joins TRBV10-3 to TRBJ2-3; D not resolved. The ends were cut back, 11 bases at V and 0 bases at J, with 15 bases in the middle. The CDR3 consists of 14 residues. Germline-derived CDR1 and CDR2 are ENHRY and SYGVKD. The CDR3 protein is CAVARGISTDTQYF. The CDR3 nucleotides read TGTGCCGTCGCCCGAGGCATTAGCACAGATACGCAGTATTTT.

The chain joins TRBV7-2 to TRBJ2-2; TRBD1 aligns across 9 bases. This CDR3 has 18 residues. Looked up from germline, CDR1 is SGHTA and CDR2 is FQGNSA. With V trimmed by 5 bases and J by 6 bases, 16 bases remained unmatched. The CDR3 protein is CASSPDLQGAGGAGELFF. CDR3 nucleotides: TGTGCCAGCAGCCCCGACCTACAGGGGGCGGGTGGTGCCGGGGAGCTGTTTTTT.

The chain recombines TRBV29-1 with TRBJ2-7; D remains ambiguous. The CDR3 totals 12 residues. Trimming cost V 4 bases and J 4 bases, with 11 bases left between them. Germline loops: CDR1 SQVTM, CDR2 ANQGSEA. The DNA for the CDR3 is TGCAGCGTTGGGCCCTCTCTTTACGAGCAGTACTTC. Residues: CSVGPSLYEQYF.

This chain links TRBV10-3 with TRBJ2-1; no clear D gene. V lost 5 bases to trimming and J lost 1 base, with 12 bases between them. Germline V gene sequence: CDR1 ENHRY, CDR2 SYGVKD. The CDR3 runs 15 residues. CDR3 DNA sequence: TGTGCCATCAGTCTGCGAATAAATTCCTACAATGAGCAGTTCTTC. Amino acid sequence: CAISLRINSYNEQFF.

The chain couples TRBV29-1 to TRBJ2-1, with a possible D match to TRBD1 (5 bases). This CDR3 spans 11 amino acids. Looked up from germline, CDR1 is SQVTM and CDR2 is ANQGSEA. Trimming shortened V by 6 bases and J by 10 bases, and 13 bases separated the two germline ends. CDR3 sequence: CSVGRGMEQFF. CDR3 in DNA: TGCAGCGTGGGGCGTGGGATGGAGCAGTTCTTC.

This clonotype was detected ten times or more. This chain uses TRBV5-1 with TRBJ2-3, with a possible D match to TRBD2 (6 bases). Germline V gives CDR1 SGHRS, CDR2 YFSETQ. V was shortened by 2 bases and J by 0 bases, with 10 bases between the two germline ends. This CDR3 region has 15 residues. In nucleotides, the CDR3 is TGCGCCAGCAGCTTCGCGGGACTTAGCACAGATACGCAGTATTTT. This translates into CASSFAGLSTDTQYF. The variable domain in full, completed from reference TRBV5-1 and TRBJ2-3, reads KAGVTQTPRYLIKTRGQQVTLSCSPISGHRSVSWYQQTPGQGLQFLFEYFSETQRNKGNFPGRFSGRQFSNSRSEMNVSTLELGDSALYLCASSFAGLSTDTQYFGPGTRLTVL.

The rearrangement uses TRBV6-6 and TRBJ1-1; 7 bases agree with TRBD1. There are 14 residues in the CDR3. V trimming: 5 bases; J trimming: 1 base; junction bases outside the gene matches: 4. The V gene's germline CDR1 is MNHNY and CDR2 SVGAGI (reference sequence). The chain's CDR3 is CASSPGQPNTEAFF. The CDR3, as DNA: TGTGCCAGCAGTCCGGGACAGCCGAACACTGAAGCTTTCTTT.

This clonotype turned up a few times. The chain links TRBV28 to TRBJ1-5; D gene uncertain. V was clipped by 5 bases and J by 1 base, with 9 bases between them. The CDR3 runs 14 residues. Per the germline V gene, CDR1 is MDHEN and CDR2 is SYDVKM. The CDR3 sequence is CASSLIASNQPQHF. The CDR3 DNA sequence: TGTGCCAGCAGTCTAATTGCGAGCAATCAGCCCCAGCATTTT.

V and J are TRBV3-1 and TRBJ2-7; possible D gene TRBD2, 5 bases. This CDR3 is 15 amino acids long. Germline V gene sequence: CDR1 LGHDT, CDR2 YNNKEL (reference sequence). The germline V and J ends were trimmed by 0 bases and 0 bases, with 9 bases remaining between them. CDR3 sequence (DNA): TGTGCCAGCAGCCAAGATAGCGACTCCTCCTACGAGCAGTACTTC. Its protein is CASSQDSDSSYEQYF.

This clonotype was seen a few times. CDR3 region: CASSPEGEMGYTF. The CDR3 coding sequence is TGTGCCAGCAGCCCGGAGGGGGAGATGGGCTACACCTTC. The chain combines TRBV7-9 with TRBJ1-2, with D maybe TRBD1 (6 bases). Germline V gives CDR1 SEHNR, CDR2 FQNEAQ (reference sequence). The V end was cut by 5 bases, the J end by 8 bases, with 15 bases between. The CDR3 runs 13 residues.